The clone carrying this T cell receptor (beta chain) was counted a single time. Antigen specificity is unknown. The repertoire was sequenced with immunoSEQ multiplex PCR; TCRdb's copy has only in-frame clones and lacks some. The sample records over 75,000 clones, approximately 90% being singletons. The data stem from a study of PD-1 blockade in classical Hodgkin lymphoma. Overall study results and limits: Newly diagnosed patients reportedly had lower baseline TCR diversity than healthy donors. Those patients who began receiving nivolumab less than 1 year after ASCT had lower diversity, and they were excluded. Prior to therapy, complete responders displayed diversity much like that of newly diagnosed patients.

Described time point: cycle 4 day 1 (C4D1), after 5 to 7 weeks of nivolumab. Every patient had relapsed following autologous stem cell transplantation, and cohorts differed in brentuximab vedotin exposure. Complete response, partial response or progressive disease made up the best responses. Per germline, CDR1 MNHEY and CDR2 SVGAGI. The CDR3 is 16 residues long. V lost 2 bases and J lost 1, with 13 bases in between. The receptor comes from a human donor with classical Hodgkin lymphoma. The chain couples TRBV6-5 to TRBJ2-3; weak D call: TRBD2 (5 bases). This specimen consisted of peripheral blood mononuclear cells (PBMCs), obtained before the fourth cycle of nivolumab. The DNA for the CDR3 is TGTGCCAGCAGTTACGGTAACCACGGGGGCACAGATACGCAGTATTTT. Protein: CASSYGNHGGTDTQYF.